This TCR beta chain is from a study of blood T cells in healthy people across ages (dated by TCRdb to the mid-2010s). For the wider study: Template switching captured roughly one uniquely barcoded TCR beta cDNA molecule per two T cells in model experiments. Four age groups were formed from the donors: young (average roughly 15 years), middle-aged (more than 35), aged (roughly 58) and long-lived (around 82). Using deep sequencing normalized with unique cDNA molecular identifiers, the study measured how TCR beta repertoire diversity changes with age. Donors of different ages were randomly distributed across sequencing lanes to avoid experimental bias. Two additional independent replicas of 1 million unique cDNA reads from the same blood draw were analyzed for two donors (one aged 18 to 30 and one aged 80 or older). General findings and caveats noted by the study authors: The percentage of naive T cells measured by flow cytometry correlated strongly with observed TCR beta diversity. Estimates of total diversity based on one million sequenced T cells were considered lower bounds and underestimates. Compared with the aged group, the long-lived group had more naive CD4+ T cells, fewer expanded clones and increased TCR diversity, suggesting age selection. Donor CMV infection status was unknown, potentially confounding age-related changes in expanded clonotypes. Observed TCR beta diversity per million T cells fell roughly linearly with age, and a significant reduction was already apparent by age around 39. Since profiling was done on bulk unsorted PBMCs, naive and antigen-experienced compartments could not be conclusively compared.

This clonotype appeared many times. What this receptor recognizes is not known. Base qualities are not at hand, and no much larger clone is one base apart. Libraries were constructed by 5' RACE. The instrument was an Illumina HiSeq 2500. A second 7 to 11 cycle PCR used a sample-barcoded 5' primer and a J-beta primer mix. A unique molecular identifier was introduced onto each TCR beta cDNA molecule by a template-switch 5' adaptor carrying 12 random nucleotides. Each sample yielded at least 3 million CDR3-containing paired-end reads. First-strand cDNA was synthesized from all RNA with the Mint cDNA synthesis kit, primed by a TRBC-specific oligonucleotide. Following uracil-DNA glycosylase treatment, a first 18-cycle PCR with universal primers M1SS and BC2_uni_R was performed on all cDNA. Regarding the original processing steps: For normalization, 1 million high-quality reads were randomly selected from each sample, with every read carrying a distinct molecular identifier. Reads sharing molecular identifiers were discarded rather than binned into consensus sequences. CDR3 identification, clonotype clustering and error correction used MiTCR with a Q25 quality threshold and the strictest error-elimination algorithm. Lower-bound total TCR beta diversity was estimated with a nonparametric unseen species model using Euler transformation. The public reads were quality trimmed at Q25 with fastp and then assembled into clones with MiXCR by TCRdb, keeping productive beta chains. Rows are unified per CDR3 protein, each entry keeping the most common DNA and genes. The V and J calls and clone size come from TCRdb's table, not from the authors' own analysis. The sample includes 1.5 million or so distinct CDR3 sequences, with approximately 43% observed a single time. The biggest ten clones account for approximately 4% of the sample.

Systemically healthy Caucasian individuals from Russia, roughly 40 in total and aged roughly 6 to 90 years, were included as donors. Each donor gave roughly 11 milliliters of peripheral blood, drawn into EDTA-treated Vacutainer tubes. Ficoll-Paque density-gradient centrifugation was used to isolate PBMCs, with at least 7 million obtained per sample. Total RNA was extracted from PBMCs with Trizol reagent, with at least 6 micrograms obtained per sample. The percentages of naive CD45RAhigh/CD27high T cells were determined by flow cytometry on a PBMC aliquot from every donor. The germline V gene yields SGHTA for CDR1 and FQGNSA for CDR2. V loses 3 bases, J loses 4 bases, and the germline ends lie 12 bases apart. There are 14 amino acids in the CDR3, from cysteine to phenylalanine inclusive. The kept DNA is CDR3 alone, 42 bases in frame from the first base.

The sample was blood. The TCR originated in a woman aged 18-35 years in good health. The V and J genes are TRBV7-2 and TRBJ2-5; the D segment might be TRBD1 or TRBD2, since each matches 5 bases. Here the CDR3 is given as CASSLAGRSETQYF. The DNA sequence follows: TGTGCCAGCAGCTTGGCAGGGAGATCAGAGACCCAGTACTTC.